The entry that follows covers one TCR beta chain sequence. Clones were read by immunoSEQ multiplex PCR, and TCRdb kept only the in-frame ones, dropping some. This table holds under 250,000 clones, about 85% found once. The data originate from a study of blood T cell repertoires in COVID-19. Turning to the study itself: The samples span acute and convalescent COVID-19 from the United States, Italy and Spain. Sources were T cells, B-cell-depleted T cells, or PBMCs; the material itself was cDNA or gDNA.

Germline-derived CDR1 and CDR2 are PRHDT and FYEKMQ (reference sequence). V shed 4 bases and J 4 bases; nucleotides not matched to a gene: 3. The CDR3 consists of 14 residues. The V call is TRBV13, the J call TRBJ1-5, with 8 bases fitting TRBD1. Sequencing input: peripheral blood. The receptor comes from a man between 18 and 35 years old with active or convalescent COVID-19. CDR3 residues: CASSSRTGNQPQHF. In DNA, the CDR3 is TGTGCCAGCAGCTCACGGACAGGGAATCAGCCCCAGCATTTT.